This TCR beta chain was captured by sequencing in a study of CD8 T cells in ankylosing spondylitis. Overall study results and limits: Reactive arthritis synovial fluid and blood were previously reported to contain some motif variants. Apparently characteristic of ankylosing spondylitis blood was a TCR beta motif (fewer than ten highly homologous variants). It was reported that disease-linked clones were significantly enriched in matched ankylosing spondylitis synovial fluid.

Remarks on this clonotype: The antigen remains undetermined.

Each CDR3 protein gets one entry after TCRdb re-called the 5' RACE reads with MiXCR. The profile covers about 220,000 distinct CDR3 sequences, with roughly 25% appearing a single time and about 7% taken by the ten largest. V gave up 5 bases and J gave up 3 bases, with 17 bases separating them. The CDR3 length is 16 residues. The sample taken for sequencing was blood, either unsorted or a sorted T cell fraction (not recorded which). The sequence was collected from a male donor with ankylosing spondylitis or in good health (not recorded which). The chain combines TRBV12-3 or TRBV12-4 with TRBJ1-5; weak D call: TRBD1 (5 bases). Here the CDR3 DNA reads TGTGCCAGCAGTCCCCCGGGGCTACATCCCAATCAGCCCCAGCATTTT. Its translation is CASSPPGLHPNQPQHF.